This is a list of T cell receptor beta chains from one sample in a study of CD8 T cells in Susac syndrome. TCRdb reprocessed the immunoSEQ multiplex PCR reads via MiXCR and lists one record per CDR3 protein. The repertoire has around 200,000 distinct CDR3 sequences, around 94% of them found once; the top ten carry around 0.095%. The sample was CD4+ T cells from PBMCs. The receptor set was obtained from a human donor with Susac syndrome. The CDR3 runs from the conserved cysteine through the conserved F or W. The order of the fields is CDR3 DNA, CDR3 protein, clone size, D gene, J gene, V gene. A D gene is named only where the DNA matches it firmly. The size entry is marked missing in some rows and otherwise reads once, few, many or a size class.

CDR3 DNA: TGTGCCAGCAGGGGGCGGACAGGGAGCTCCTATAATTCACCCCTCCACTTT; CDR3 protein: CASRGRTGSSYNSPLHF; clone size: .; D gene: TRBD1; J gene: TRBJ1-6; V gene: TRBV12-3/TRBV12-4
CDR3 DNA: TGCAGTGCTGAATCCCCCGGACAGGGGTTGGTGGATACGCAGTATTTT; CDR3 protein: CSAESPGQGLVDTQYF; clone size: once; D gene: TRBD1; J gene: TRBJ2-3; V gene: TRBV20-1
CDR3 DNA: TGTGCCAGCAGCCCCAGGTGGCAGCGGGGAGGAGGGGTTATAGAGACCCAGTACTTC; CDR3 protein: CASSPRWQRGGGVIETQYF; clone size: .; D gene: TRBD2; J gene: TRBJ2-5; V gene: TRBV11-2
CDR3 DNA: TGTGCCAGCAGCCCCCGGGCCGGCCGGCGCGCTAGCACAGATACGCAGTATTTT; CDR3 protein: CASSPRAGRRASTDTQYF; clone size: .; D gene: .; J gene: TRBJ2-3; V gene: TRBV7-9
CDR3 DNA: TGTGCCAGCGCGAAAGGGGGACAGTCTGGAAACACCATATATTTT; CDR3 protein: CASAKGGQSGNTIYF; clone size: .; D gene: TRBD1; J gene: TRBJ1-3; V gene: TRBV2
CDR3 DNA: TGTGCCAGCAGGGGTACAACGTGGGGCTACGAGCAGTACTTC; CDR3 protein: CASRGTTWGYEQYF; clone size: .; D gene: .; J gene: TRBJ2-7; V gene: TRBV2
CDR3 DNA: TGTGCCAGCAGCTTAGGGGGGACAGGGACGGGGTACGAGCAGTACTTC; CDR3 protein: CASSLGGTGTGYEQYF; clone size: .; D gene: TRBD1; J gene: TRBJ2-7; V gene: TRBV11-2
CDR3 DNA: TGCAGTGCTAGAGATCGGACTAGCCTTATGACCCAGTACTTC; CDR3 protein: CSARDRTSLMTQYF; clone size: .; D gene: TRBD2; J gene: TRBJ2-5; V gene: TRBV20-1
CDR3 DNA: TGTGCCAGCAGCTTAAAGATCCTCTACGAGCAGTACTTC; CDR3 protein: CASSLKILYEQYF; clone size: .; D gene: .; J gene: TRBJ2-7; V gene: TRBV7-8
CDR3 DNA: TGTGCCAGCATGATCAGACAGGGCAGGGAAAAACTGTTTTTT; CDR3 protein: CASMIRQGREKLFF; clone size: .; D gene: TRBD1; J gene: TRBJ1-4; V gene: TRBV6-6
CDR3 DNA: TGTGCCAGCAGGGGGACTAGCGGGGAAGGAGGGACCCAGTACTTC; CDR3 protein: CASRGTSGEGGTQYF; clone size: .; D gene: TRBD2; J gene: TRBJ2-5; V gene: TRBV28
CDR3 DNA: TGTGCCAGCAGCCCTAGGTATCCCACAGATACGCAGTATTTT; CDR3 protein: CASSPRYPTDTQYF; clone size: few; D gene: .; J gene: TRBJ2-3; V gene: TRBV14
CDR3 DNA: TGCAGTGCTAGCCGACCGACAGGTGGGACTGAAGCTTTCTTT; CDR3 protein: CSASRPTGGTEAFF; clone size: .; D gene: .; J gene: TRBJ1-1; V gene: TRBV20-1
CDR3 DNA: TGCAGTGCAACCCATGCAAGGACACCCAAACGGGACACTGAAGCTTTCTTT; CDR3 protein: CSATHARTPKRDTEAFF; clone size: .; D gene: .; J gene: TRBJ1-1; V gene: TRBV20-1
CDR3 DNA: TGTGCCTGGAGTGTCGAAACTATCGGCAATGAGCAGTTCTTC; CDR3 protein: CAWSVETIGNEQFF; clone size: .; D gene: .; J gene: TRBJ2-1; V gene: TRBV30
CDR3 DNA: TGCAGTGCTAGAGGGGCAAGTCTTGAAGCTTTCTTT; CDR3 protein: CSARGASLEAFF; clone size: .; D gene: .; J gene: TRBJ1-1; V gene: TRBV20-1
CDR3 DNA: TGTGCCAGCAGCGACGGGAGCCACTACGAGCAGTACTTC; CDR3 protein: CASSDGSHYEQYF; clone size: .; D gene: .; J gene: TRBJ2-7; V gene: TRBV9
CDR3 DNA: TGTGCCACCAGCAGAGACAGGGGGCATTCTGGAAACACCATATATTTT; CDR3 protein: CATSRDRGHSGNTIYF; clone size: .; D gene: TRBD1; J gene: TRBJ1-3; V gene: TRBV15
CDR3 DNA: TGTGCCAGCTCACCACAACAGGGGGTCTACGAGCAGTACTTC; CDR3 protein: CASSPQQGVYEQYF; clone size: .; D gene: TRBD1; J gene: TRBJ2-7; V gene: TRBV18
CDR3 DNA: TGCGCCAGCAGCTGGACGGGGAACACCGGGGAGCTGTTTTTT; CDR3 protein: CASSWTGNTGELFF; clone size: .; D gene: .; J gene: TRBJ2-2; V gene: TRBV5-1
CDR3 DNA: TGCAGTGCTAGAGACAGACAGGGATACTACGAGCAGTACTTC; CDR3 protein: CSARDRQGYYEQYF; clone size: .; D gene: TRBD1; J gene: TRBJ2-7; V gene: TRBV20-1
CDR3 DNA: TGTGCCTGGAACCGGAATACAGGGGGCGAGGGAGGTGGCTACACCTTC; CDR3 protein: CAWNRNTGGEGGGYTF; clone size: .; D gene: TRBD1; J gene: TRBJ1-2; V gene: TRBV30
CDR3 DNA: TGCGCCAGCAGCTTGGGGGATGACACAGATACGCAGTATTTT; CDR3 protein: CASSLGDDTDTQYF; clone size: .; D gene: .; J gene: TRBJ2-3; V gene: TRBV5-1
CDR3 DNA: TGCGCCAGCAGCCAAGATCCTCCGGGGAGGGCCCTCGGCGGGGAGCTGTTTTTT; CDR3 protein: CASSQDPPGRALGGELFF; clone size: .; D gene: TRBD2; J gene: TRBJ2-2; V gene: TRBV4-3
CDR3 DNA: TGTGCCAGCAGCCAAGGGTGGGTTAGCCAAGAGACCCAGTACTTC; CDR3 protein: CASSQGWVSQETQYF; clone size: .; D gene: .; J gene: TRBJ2-5; V gene: TRBV3-1
CDR3 DNA: TGTGCCACCAGTGCTGAGGGCGCGAACACCGGGGAGCTGTTTTTT; CDR3 protein: CATSAEGANTGELFF; clone size: .; D gene: .; J gene: TRBJ2-2; V gene: TRBV24-1
CDR3 DNA: TGCAGCGTTGAAGGCAGGTATCACTATGGCTACACCTTC; CDR3 protein: CSVEGRYHYGYTF; clone size: .; D gene: .; J gene: TRBJ1-2; V gene: TRBV29-1
CDR3 DNA: TGCAGTGCTAGGCCCGGGACTCGACAAGAGACCCAGTACTTC; CDR3 protein: CSARPGTRQETQYF; clone size: .; D gene: .; J gene: TRBJ2-5; V gene: TRBV20-1
CDR3 DNA: TGTGCCACCTCAGGAGGCGAGCAGTACTTC; CDR3 protein: CATSGGEQYF; clone size: .; D gene: .; J gene: TRBJ2-7; V gene: TRBV2
CDR3 DNA: TGCGCCAGCAGCTCGCGGATGCGATCACTGGATACGCAGTATTTT; CDR3 protein: CASSSRMRSLDTQYF; clone size: .; D gene: .; J gene: TRBJ2-3; V gene: TRBV5-1
CDR3 DNA: TGTGCCAGCAGCTCGGAAGCAGGACTAGCGGGCTACGAGCAGTACTTC; CDR3 protein: CASSSEAGLAGYEQYF; clone size: .; D gene: TRBD2; J gene: TRBJ2-7; V gene: TRBV7-2
CDR3 DNA: TGTGCCAGCAGCCAACACCCAGGGTCGGGTGAGCAGTTCTTC; CDR3 protein: CASSQHPGSGEQFF; clone size: .; D gene: .; J gene: TRBJ2-1; V gene: TRBV7-2
CDR3 DNA: TGTGCCAGCAGCTTAGTGACAGGCGCAACTAATGAAAAACTGTTTTTT; CDR3 protein: CASSLVTGATNEKLFF; clone size: .; D gene: .; J gene: TRBJ1-4; V gene: TRBV11-2
CDR3 DNA: TGTGCCAGCTCGGAGGGGGCTAGCACAGATACGCAGTATTTT; CDR3 protein: CASSEGASTDTQYF; clone size: .; D gene: .; J gene: TRBJ2-3; V gene: TRBV6-5
CDR3 DNA: TGTTCCAGTAGTGATCAGGGGCTCACTGGCACAGATACGCAGTATTTT; CDR3 protein: CSSSDQGLTGTDTQYF; clone size: .; D gene: .; J gene: TRBJ2-3; V gene: TRBV19
CDR3 DNA: TGCGCCAGCAGCGCGGACCGCACCGCCTACAATGAGCAGTTCTTC; CDR3 protein: CASSADRTAYNEQFF; clone size: .; D gene: .; J gene: TRBJ2-1; V gene: TRBV5-1
CDR3 DNA: TGTGCCAGCAGTTCGTGGGGGAGTCTAGCCAAAAACATTCAGTACTTC; CDR3 protein: CASSSWGSLAKNIQYF; clone size: .; D gene: .; J gene: TRBJ2-4; V gene: TRBV6-5
CDR3 DNA: TGCAGTGCTAGTTCTTGGTTACCGCATTACAATGAGCAGTTCTTC; CDR3 protein: CSASSWLPHYNEQFF; clone size: .; D gene: .; J gene: TRBJ2-1; V gene: TRBV20-1
CDR3 DNA: TGCAGTGCTATTCCGGGATTAGGACGGACCTACGAGCAGTACTTC; CDR3 protein: CSAIPGLGRTYEQYF; clone size: .; D gene: .; J gene: TRBJ2-7; V gene: TRBV20-1
CDR3 DNA: TGCAGCGCGATGACACTTGGCAACCGGCCGACGGGAGCTGAAGCTTTCTTT; CDR3 protein: CSAMTLGNRPTGAEAFF; clone size: .; D gene: .; J gene: TRBJ1-1; V gene: TRBV20-1